A selection of T cell receptor beta chains follows, all from one sample in a study of identical twins. TCRdb passed the 5' RACE reads through MiXCR, listing each CDR3 protein once. The sample records 520,000 or so distinct CDR3 sequences, less than 25% being singletons. A further study also used this sample, focusing on T cells expressing NK-cell markers.

The source material was CD4+ T cells sorted from blood. The receptors shown here come from a young woman in good health. CDR3s include the opening cysteine and the closing phenylalanine or tryptophan. Fields, in order: clone size, J gene, D gene, V gene, CDR3 DNA, CDR3 protein. A D gene is named only where the DNA matches it firmly. Only part of the rows carry a size: once, few, many, or a class if the clone is expanded.

.,TRBJ1-5,TRBD1,TRBV27,TGTGCCAGCAGTTGGACAGGGGGAAGCAATCAGCCCCAGCATTTT,CASSWTGGSNQPQHF
.,TRBJ2-7,.,TRBV20-1,TGCAGTACCTACCTGGGTCGTTCCCTCTGGTGGCAGTACTTC,CSTYLGRSLWWQYF
.,TRBJ1-1,.,TRBV20-1,TGCAGTGCTGGAAGAGGGACCTCCTGGGGCACTGAAGCTTTCTTT,CSAGRGTSWGTEAFF
.,TRBJ1-2,.,TRBV6-1,TGTGCCAGCAGTGTGCGGGGGTTAAATGGCTACACCTTC,CASSVRGLNGYTF
.,TRBJ1-2,.,TRBV12-3/TRBV12-4,TGTGCCAGCAGTTTTGCAGGGGCCCCCTATGGCTACACCTTC,CASSFAGAPYGYTF
few,TRBJ2-7,TRBD1,TRBV12-3/TRBV12-4,TGTGCCAGCAGTGCCGCGGACAGGGCCCTCTACGAGCAGTACTTC,CASSAADRALYEQYF
.,TRBJ2-7,TRBD1,TRBV3-1,TGTGCCAGCAGCGGACGGACAGGGAGCTCCTACGAGCAGTACTTC,CASSGRTGSSYEQYF
.,TRBJ2-3,.,TRBV20-1,TGCAGTGCTAGAGGGCCCCTAGCGCCAACAGATACGCAGTATTTT,CSARGPLAPTDTQYF
few,TRBJ1-2,.,TRBV7-9,TGTGCCAGCAGCTTAGGGAGGGACCTCTCTAACTATGGCTACACCTTC,CASSLGRDLSNYGYTF
few,TRBJ2-7,.,TRBV10-3,TGTGCCATCAGTGAGCTGTCGCCCGGAAGGGAGCAGTACTTC,CAISELSPGREQYF
few,TRBJ1-1,.,TRBV7-2,TGTGCCAGCAGCTTACTCGGCGGGATGAACACTGAAGCTTTCTTT,CASSLLGGMNTEAFF
few,TRBJ1-6,TRBD1,TRBV20-1,TGCAGTGCTAGAGATCTCACAGGGGGGGCGAAAAATTCACCCCTCCACTTT,CSARDLTGGAKNSPLHF
few,TRBJ1-1,.,TRBV5-1,TGCGCCAGCAGCTTGGATTTGGTTGGCGGAGCTTTCTTT,CASSLDLVGGAFF
few,TRBJ1-1,.,TRBV12-3/TRBV12-4,TGTGCCAGCAGCCCCCGAAGAACTGGCGTGAACACTGAAGCTTTCTTT,CASSPRRTGVNTEAFF
few,TRBJ2-1,TRBD2,TRBV7-2,TGTGCCAGCAGCTTGACTAGCGGGGGTGACAATGAGCAGTTCTTC,CASSLTSGGDNEQFF
few,TRBJ2-7,.,TRBV20-1,TGCAGTGCCACGCGCACCGTGGAGATTTACGAGCAGTACTTC,CSATRTVEIYEQYF
few,TRBJ2-2,.,TRBV14,TGTGCCAGCAGCCCTAGCTCCGCGAACACCGGGGAGCTGTTTTTT,CASSPSSANTGELFF
.,TRBJ1-6,.,TRBV20-1,TGCAGTGCTAGAGACGGGGCCCTTTCTTCACCCCTCCACTTT,CSARDGALSSPLHF
.,TRBJ2-3,.,TRBV5-1,TGCGCCAGCAGCTTGAGGGTGGCAGATACGCAGTATTTT,CASSLRVADTQYF
few,TRBJ1-1,.,TRBV7-2,TGTGCCAGCAGCTTTGCCTACACCGAGATTATGAACACTGAAGCTTTCTTT,CASSFAYTEIMNTEAFF
.,TRBJ1-1,.,TRBV12-3/TRBV12-4,TGTGCCAGCAGTTTTCTGTACAGCGGGGCGGTGTACACTGAAGCTTTCTTT,CASSFLYSGAVYTEAFF
.,TRBJ2-2,.,TRBV6-1,TGTGCCAGCAGTGAATGGCAGACCGGGGAGCTGTTTTTT,CASSEWQTGELFF
.,TRBJ2-3,TRBD2,TRBV5-1,TGCGCCAGCAGCTTAACTAGCGGGAAGGCAGATACGCAGTATTTT,CASSLTSGKADTQYF
.,TRBJ2-7,.,TRBV29-1,TGCAGCGTTGTTTTACCACTCGAGCAGTACTTC,CSVVLPLEQYF
.,TRBJ2-2,.,TRBV6-5,TGTGCCAGCAGTTACTCGGACTTCAGTTACACCGGGGAGCTGTTTTTT,CASSYSDFSYTGELFF
few,TRBJ1-1,.,TRBV21-1,TGTGCCACCAAATACAGGAAACAGGTAGCTTTCTTT,CATKYRKQVAFF
.,TRBJ2-6,TRBD1,TRBV6-1,TGTGCCAGCAGTCGGGACAGGGGCCCTGGGGCCAACGTCCTGACTTTC,CASSRDRGPGANVLTF
.,TRBJ1-3,TRBD1,TRBV12-3/TRBV12-4,TGTGCCAGCAGCTTCGGGACAGCTGGAAACACCATATATTTT,CASSFGTAGNTIYF
.,TRBJ2-3,TRBD2,TRBV5-6,TGTGCCAGCAGCTTGACGGCGGGAGCCGTCACAGATACGCAGTATTTT,CASSLTAGAVTDTQYF
few,TRBJ1-2,.,TRBV4-1,TGCGCCAGCAGCTCCCAGGGACTGGATGGCTACACCTTC,CASSSQGLDGYTF
few,TRBJ2-1,TRBD2,TRBV10-3,TGTGCCATCAGTGCGGACGGACTAGCGCTCAATGAGCAGTTCTTC,CAISADGLALNEQFF
.,TRBJ2-6,.,TRBV11-1,TGTGCCAGCAGCTTAGTTGTTGTCGGATCCTCTGGGGCCAACGTCCTGACTTTC,CASSLVVVGSSGANVLTF
few,TRBJ2-7,.,TRBV12-3/TRBV12-4,TGTGCCAGCAGTTTAGTAGGTCGTCTCGAGCAGTACTTC,CASSLVGRLEQYF
many,TRBJ2-2,.,TRBV5-1,TGCGCCAGCAGCTTGGGGACACCTAACACCGGGGAGCTGTTTTTT,CASSLGTPNTGELFF
few,TRBJ2-1,.,TRBV29-1,TGCAGCGTGCTCAGGGATAGGGAGCAGTTCTTC,CSVLRDREQFF
few,TRBJ1-1,.,TRBV29-1,TGCAGCGTTGACAGGGCCTTCGGGGAAGCTTTCTTT,CSVDRAFGEAFF
.,TRBJ1-5,TRBD1,TRBV6-4,TGTGCCAGCAGTGACTCACAGGGGGTCCTCGAACAGCCCCAGCATTTT,CASSDSQGVLEQPQHF